Here is one TCR beta chain with its context. No antigen is known for it. The study's findings and limits: Larger-cohort validation covered only one TCR beta V-J rearrangement.

Semi-nested PCR with Nested Universal Primer A followed constant-region reverse priming of full-length variable regions. One entry per CDR3 protein, called by TCRdb with MiXCR from the 5' RACE reads. The table includes roughly 54,000 distinct CDR3 sequences, 17% detected once. CDR1 and CDR2 from the germline V gene are SGHVS and FQNEAQ. V lost 0 bases to trimming and J lost 5 bases; unmatched junction nucleotides: 2. There are 16 residues in the CDR3. Material: naive CD4+ T cells sorted from blood. Subset in this sample: naive CD4+ T cells, CD4+CD45RA+CD25-. This TCR derives from a female donor with breast cancer. This chain joins TRBV7-8 and TRBJ1-5; 12 bases are shared with TRBD1. The chain's CDR3 is CASSLAGTGGHQPQHF. The CDR3 nucleotides are TGTGCCAGCAGCTTAGCCGGGACAGGGGGCCATCAGCCCCAGCATTTT.